This entry is about one T cell receptor (beta chain). Authors' processing steps: Reference gene primer amplification yielded estimated nucleated cell counts. Clones were read by immunoSEQ multiplex PCR, and TCRdb kept only the in-frame ones, dropping some. V and J calls and clone size follow that table, whereas D and trimming were derived from the DNA. Counted here are about 320,000 clones, around 88% occurring once; the ten biggest clones make up 1.5% to 2%. Seattle patients were enrolled while actively infected and followed longitudinally. This sample was taken from a study of blood T cell repertoires in COVID-19. Study information: Acute and convalescent COVID-19 samples came from the United States, Italy and Spain. Sources were T cells, B-cell-depleted T cells, or PBMCs; the material itself was cDNA or gDNA.

The specimen sequenced was peripheral blood. The source is a woman in her 30s with COVID-19, enrolled during active disease.

CDR3 region: CASSERAHTGGGPQHF. In DNA, the CDR3 is TGTGCCAGCAGTGAACGGGCCCACACGGGAGGTGGTCCCCAGCATTTT. The chain is built from TRBV2 and TRBJ1-5; D unresolved. The CDR3 is made up of 16 amino acids. Trimming took off 2 bases at V and 10 bases at J, with 21 bases between the two ends. Germline loops: CDR1 SNHLY, CDR2 FYNNEI.